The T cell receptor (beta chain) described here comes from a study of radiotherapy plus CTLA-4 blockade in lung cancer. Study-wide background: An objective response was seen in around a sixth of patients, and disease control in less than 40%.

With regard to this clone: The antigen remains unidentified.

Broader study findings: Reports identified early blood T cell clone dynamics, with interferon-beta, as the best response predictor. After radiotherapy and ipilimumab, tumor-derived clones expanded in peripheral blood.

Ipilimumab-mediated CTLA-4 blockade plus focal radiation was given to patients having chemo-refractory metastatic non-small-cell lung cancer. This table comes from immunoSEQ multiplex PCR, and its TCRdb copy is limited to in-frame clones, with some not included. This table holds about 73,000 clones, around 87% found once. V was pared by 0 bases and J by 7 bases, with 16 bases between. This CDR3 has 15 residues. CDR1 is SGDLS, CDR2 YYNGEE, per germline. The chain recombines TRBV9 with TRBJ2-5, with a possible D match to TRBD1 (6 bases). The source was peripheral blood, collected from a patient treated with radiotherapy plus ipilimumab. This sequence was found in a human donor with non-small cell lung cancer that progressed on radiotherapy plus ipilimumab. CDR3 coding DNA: TGTGCCAGCAGCGTAGGGAACAGGGTTACAGCGACCCAGTACTTC. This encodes CASSVGNRVTATQYF.